The present entry profiles one T cell receptor (beta chain) with its context. This clone showed up just once. Its antigen remains unidentified. No base quality information exists; no much larger clone differs at one position. The immunoSEQ Assay was used to sequence TCR beta CDR3 regions from DNA. The paper's processing steps were these. T cell density was computed as TCR beta template counts normalized to usable DNA estimated by amplifying housekeeping genes. Richness was estimated using the preseqR package, with extrapolation to 400,000 templates for PBMC samples and to 120,000 templates for tissue samples. Clonality was taken to be one minus Pielou's evenness. Tissue-enriched TCRs were identified through differential abundance testing performed on productive amino-acid clonotypes, with a minimum total count of 5 and an alpha of 0.1. The Jaccard Index and the Morisita Overlap Index were used to quantify repertoire overlap between compartments. GLIPH clustered TCR beta CDR3s with public tetramer-defined viral CDR3s; viral motifs required at least three viral sequences plus V-gene enrichment. What TCRdb holds here is the immuneACCESS table cut down to in-frame rearrangements. Part of the clones is not present; checked against another copy, under half of the missing clones reflect an unresolved V gene, and the others are unexplained. The V and J calls and the clone size are those of that table, but D and trimming were determined from the DNA. In all, the sample holds approximately 76,000 clones, and around 80% of those were seen once. The ten most abundant clones make up about a tenth of the sample.

The data stem from a study of T cells in localized non-small cell lung cancer (dated by TCRdb to about 2020). As for the study more broadly: T cell repertoires of about 240 early-stage NSCLC patients were analyzed, with tumors being compared against uninvolved tumor-adjacent lungs. The cohort comprised a few hundred treatment-naïve NSCLC patients with resected, localized lung tumors. The mean age of the NSCLC patients was 50 to 85 years, with 130 or so men and 95 to 110 women.

CDR1 MNHNS and CDR2 SASEGT were looked up in the germline V gene. V is pruned by 10 bases and J by 5 bases, leaving 11 bases of the junction without a gene match. From the cysteine up to the phenylalanine, the CDR3 has a length of 14 residues. Only the CDR3 region is kept as DNA, spanning 42 bases read in frame from base 1. At diagnosis, tumor, uninvolved tumor-adjacent lung and peripheral blood were collected and then preserved as a mix of FFPE and fresh-frozen material. For TCR repertoire profiling, the blood samples were analyzed as peripheral blood mononuclear cells. Results and caveats for the whole study, not just this receptor: Because multi-region tumor sequencing was not done, intratumor heterogeneity could not be ruled out. A median of approximately 55 of the top 100 tumor clones were detected in paired uninvolved adjacent lung, and around 30 of these tumor clones were also found among the top 100 clones of the paired uninvolved adjacent lung. Longer overall survival was associated with higher blood T cell density, whereas shorter survival was associated with higher adjacent-lung clonality. Uninvolved tumor-adjacent lung showed the highest T cell clonality, higher than tumor, which suggests more focused antigenic responses in the uninvolved tumor-adjacent lung. Because of the exploratory design, TCR variables were selected using unadjusted p-values without false-discovery rate correction.

Sequences were derived from peripheral blood, sampled before any cancer treatment. The sequence joins TRBV6-1 to TRBJ2-1; 7 nucleotides in the junction match TRBD2. This TCR was recovered from a female donor over 55 with stage I lung adenocarcinoma. The CDR3 corresponds to CATARGRANNEQFF. The nucleotide sequence is TGTGCCACCGCTAGAGGGAGGGCCAACAATGAGCAGTTCTTC.